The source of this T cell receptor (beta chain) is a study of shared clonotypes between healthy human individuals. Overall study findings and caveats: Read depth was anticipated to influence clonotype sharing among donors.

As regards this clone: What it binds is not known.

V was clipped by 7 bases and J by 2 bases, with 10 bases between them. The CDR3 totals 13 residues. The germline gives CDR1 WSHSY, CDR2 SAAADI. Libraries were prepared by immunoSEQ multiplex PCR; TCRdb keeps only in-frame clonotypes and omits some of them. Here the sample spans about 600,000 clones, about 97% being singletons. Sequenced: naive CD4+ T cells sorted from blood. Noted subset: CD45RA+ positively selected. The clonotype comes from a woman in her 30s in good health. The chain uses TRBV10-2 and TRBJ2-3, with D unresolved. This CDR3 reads CASTPEVTDTQYF. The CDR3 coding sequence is TGCGCCAGCACCCCGGAAGTCACAGATACGCAGTATTTT.